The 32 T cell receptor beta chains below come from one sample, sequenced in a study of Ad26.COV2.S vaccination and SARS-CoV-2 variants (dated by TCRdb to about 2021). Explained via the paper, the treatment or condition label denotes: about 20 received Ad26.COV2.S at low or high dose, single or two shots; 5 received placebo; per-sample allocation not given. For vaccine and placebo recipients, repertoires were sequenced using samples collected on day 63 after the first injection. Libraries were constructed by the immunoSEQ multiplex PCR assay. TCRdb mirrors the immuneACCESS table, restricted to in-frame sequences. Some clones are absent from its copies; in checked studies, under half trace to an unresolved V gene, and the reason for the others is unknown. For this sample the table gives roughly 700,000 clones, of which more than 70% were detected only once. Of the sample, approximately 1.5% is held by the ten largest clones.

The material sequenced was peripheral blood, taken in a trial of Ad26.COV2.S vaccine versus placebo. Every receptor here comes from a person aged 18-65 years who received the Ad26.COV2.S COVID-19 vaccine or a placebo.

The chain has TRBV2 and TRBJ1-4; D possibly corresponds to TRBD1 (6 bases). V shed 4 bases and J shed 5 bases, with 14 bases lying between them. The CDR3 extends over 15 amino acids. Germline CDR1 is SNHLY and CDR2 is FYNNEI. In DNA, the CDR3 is TGTGCCAGCAGTGGGGGGCAGGGGAGAAATGAAAAACTGTTTTTT. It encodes CASSGGQGRNEKLFF.

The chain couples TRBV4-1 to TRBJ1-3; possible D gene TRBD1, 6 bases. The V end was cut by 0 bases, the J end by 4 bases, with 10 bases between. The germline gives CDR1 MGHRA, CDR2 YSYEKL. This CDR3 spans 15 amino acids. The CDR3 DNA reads TGCGCCAGCAGCCAAGATATGACAGGAGGAAACACCATATATTTT. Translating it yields CASSQDMTGGNTIYF.

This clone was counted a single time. The CDR3 bases are TGTGCCTGGAGTGTAATGGTGGGGGGCGCCGGGGAGCTGTTTTTT. It translates to CAWSVMVGGAGELFF. The chain links TRBV30 to TRBJ2-2; tentatively, D is TRBD1 or TRBD2 (6 bases each). CDR3 length: 15 amino acids. Trimming removed 0 bases from V and 6 bases from J, with 14 bases in between. Germline V lookup: CDR1 GTSNPN, CDR2 SVGIG (reference sequence).

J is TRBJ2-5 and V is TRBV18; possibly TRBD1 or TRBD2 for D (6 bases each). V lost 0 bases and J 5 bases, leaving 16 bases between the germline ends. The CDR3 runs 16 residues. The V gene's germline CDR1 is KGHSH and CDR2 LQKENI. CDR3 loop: CASSPPSNGGRETQYF. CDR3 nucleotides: TGTGCCAGCTCACCACCATCGAACGGGGGCCGGGAGACCCAGTACTTC.

The CDR3 protein is CASSQDGQLNQPQHF. For the CDR3, the DNA is TGCGCCAGCAGCCAAGACGGACAGCTCAATCAGCCCCAGCATTTT. The chain couples TRBV4-3 to TRBJ1-5; TRBD1 might be the D (6 bases). Trimming cost V 0 bases and J 3 bases, with 9 bases left between them. CDR1 is LGHNA, CDR2 YSLEER, per germline. This CDR3 is built from 15 residues.

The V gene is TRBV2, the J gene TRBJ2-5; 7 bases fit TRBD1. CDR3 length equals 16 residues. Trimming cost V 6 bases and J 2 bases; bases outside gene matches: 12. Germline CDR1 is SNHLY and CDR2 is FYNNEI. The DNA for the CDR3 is TGTGCCAGCAGAGCAACCGGGACAGCGTATCAAGAGACCCAGTACTTC. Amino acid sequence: CASRATGTAYQETQYF.

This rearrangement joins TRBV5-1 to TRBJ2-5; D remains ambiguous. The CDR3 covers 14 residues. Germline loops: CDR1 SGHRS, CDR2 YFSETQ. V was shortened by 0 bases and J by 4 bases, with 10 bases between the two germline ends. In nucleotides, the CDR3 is TGCGCCAGCAGCTTGGCGGTACCCCTAGAGACCCAGTACTTC. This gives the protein CASSLAVPLETQYF.

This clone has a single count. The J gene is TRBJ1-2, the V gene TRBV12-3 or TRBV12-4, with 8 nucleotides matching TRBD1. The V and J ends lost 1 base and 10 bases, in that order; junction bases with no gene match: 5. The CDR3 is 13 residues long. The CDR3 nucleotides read TGTGCCAGCAGTTTAGAGCAGGGGGCCTACTACACCTTC. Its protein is CASSLEQGAYYTF.

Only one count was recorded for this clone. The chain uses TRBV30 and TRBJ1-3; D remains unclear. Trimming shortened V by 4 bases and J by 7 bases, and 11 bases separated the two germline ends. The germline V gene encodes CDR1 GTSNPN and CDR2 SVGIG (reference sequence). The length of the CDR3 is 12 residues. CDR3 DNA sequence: TGTGCCTGGATGGTGGGGTCGAACACCATATATTTT. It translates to CAWMVGSNTIYF. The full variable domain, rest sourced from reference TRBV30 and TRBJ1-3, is SQTIHQWPATLVQPVGSPLSLECTVEGTSNPNLYWYRQAAGRGLQLLFYSVGIGQISSEVPQNLSASRPQDRQFILSSKKLLLSDSGFYLCAWMVGSNTIYFGEGSWLTVV.

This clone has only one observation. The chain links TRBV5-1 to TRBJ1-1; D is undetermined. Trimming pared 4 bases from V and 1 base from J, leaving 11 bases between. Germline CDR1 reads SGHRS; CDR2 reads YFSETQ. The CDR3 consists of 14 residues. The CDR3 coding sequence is TGCGCCAGCAGCATTACGGTCGAGAACACTGAAGCTTTCTTT. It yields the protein CASSITVENTEAFF.

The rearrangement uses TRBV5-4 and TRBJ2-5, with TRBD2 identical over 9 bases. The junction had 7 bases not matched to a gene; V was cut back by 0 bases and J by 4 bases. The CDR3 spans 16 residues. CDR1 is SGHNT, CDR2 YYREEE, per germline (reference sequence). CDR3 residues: CASSLDGGGAAETQYF. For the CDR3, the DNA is TGTGCCAGCAGCTTGGATGGCGGGGGGGCCGCAGAGACCCAGTACTTC. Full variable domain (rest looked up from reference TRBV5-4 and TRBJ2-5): ETGVTQSPTHLIKTRGQQVTLRCSSQSGHNTVSWYQQALGQGPQFIFQYYREEENGRGNFPPRFSGLQFPNYSSELNVNALELDDSALYLCASSLDGGGAAETQYFGPGTRLLVL.

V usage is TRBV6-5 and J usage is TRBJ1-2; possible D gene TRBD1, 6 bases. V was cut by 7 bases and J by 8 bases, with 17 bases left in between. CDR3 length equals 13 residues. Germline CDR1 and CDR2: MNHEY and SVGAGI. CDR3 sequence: CASTPGGAGGYTF. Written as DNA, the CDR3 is TGTGCCAGCACCCCGGGGGGGGCCGGGGGCTACACCTTC.

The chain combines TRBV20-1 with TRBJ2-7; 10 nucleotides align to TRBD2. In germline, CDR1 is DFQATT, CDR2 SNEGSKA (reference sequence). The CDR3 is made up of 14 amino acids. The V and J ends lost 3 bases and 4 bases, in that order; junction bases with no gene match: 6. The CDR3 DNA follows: TGCAGTGCTAGTTACCTAGCGGGGGAATACGAGCAGTACTTC. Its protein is CSASYLAGEYEQYF.

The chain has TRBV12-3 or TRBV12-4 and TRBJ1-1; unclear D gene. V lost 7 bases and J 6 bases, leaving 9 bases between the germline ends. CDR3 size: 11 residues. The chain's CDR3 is CASTPGAEAFF. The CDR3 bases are TGTGCCAGCACCCCCGGAGCTGAAGCTTTCTTT.

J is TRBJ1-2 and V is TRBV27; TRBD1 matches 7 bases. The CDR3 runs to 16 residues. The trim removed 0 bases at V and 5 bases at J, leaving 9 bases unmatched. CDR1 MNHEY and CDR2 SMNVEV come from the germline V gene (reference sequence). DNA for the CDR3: TGTGCCAGCAGTTTATCTTTGGGACAGCGGGCGTATGGCTACACCTTC. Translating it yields CASSLSLGQRAYGYTF.

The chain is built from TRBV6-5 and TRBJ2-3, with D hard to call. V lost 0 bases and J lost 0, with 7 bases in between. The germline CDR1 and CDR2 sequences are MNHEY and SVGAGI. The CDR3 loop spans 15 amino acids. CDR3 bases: TGTGCCAGCAGTTACTCGGAGATAAGCACAGATACGCAGTATTTT. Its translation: CASSYSEISTDTQYF.

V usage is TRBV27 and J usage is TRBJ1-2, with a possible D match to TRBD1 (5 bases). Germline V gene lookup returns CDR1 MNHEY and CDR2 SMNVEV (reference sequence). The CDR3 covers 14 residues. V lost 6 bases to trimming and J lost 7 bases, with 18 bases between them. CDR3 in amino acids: CASRSGTLVGGYTF. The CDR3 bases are TGTGCCAGCAGATCTGGGACTTTGGTAGGTGGCTACACCTTC.

For the CDR3, the DNA is TGCAGCGTTGAAGGACAGGGACAGACCCAGTACTTC. Translating it yields CSVEGQGQTQYF. The chain joins TRBV29-1 to TRBJ2-5; TRBD1 matches 7 bases. V was clipped by 1 base and J by 6 bases; unmatched bases: 2. Germline CDR1 reads SQVTM; CDR2 reads ANQGSEA. This CDR3 is built from 12 residues.

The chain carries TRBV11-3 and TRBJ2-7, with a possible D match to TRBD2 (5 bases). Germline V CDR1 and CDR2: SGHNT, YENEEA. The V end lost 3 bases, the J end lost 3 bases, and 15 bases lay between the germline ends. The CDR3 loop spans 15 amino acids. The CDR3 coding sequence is TGTGCCAGCAGCTTCTCCGGGAACGGCGGCTACGAGCAGTACTTC. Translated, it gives CASSFSGNGGYEQYF.

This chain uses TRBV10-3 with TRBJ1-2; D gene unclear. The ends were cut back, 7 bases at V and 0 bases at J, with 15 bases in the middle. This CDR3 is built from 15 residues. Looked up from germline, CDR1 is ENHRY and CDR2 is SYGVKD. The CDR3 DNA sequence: TGTGCCATCACCCCCGAGGGAGGACCTAACTATGGCTACACCTTC. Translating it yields CAITPEGGPNYGYTF.

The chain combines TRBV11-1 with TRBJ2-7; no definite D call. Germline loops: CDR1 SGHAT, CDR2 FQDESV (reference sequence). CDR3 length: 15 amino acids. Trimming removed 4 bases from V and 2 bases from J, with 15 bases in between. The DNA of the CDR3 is TGTGCCAGCAGCTCAAGGGCAACCGGAACCTACGAGCAGTACTTC. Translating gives CASSSRATGTYEQYF.

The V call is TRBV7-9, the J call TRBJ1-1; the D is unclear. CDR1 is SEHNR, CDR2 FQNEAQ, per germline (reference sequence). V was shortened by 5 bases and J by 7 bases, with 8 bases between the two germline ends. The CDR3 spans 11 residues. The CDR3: CASSPADEAFF. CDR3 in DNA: TGTGCCAGCAGCCCCGCCGATGAAGCTTTCTTT. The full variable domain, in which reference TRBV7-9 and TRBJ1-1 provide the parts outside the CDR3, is DTGVSQNPRHKITKRGQNVTFRCDPISEHNRLYWYRQTLGQGPEFLTYFQNEAQLEKSRLLSDRFSAERPKGSFSTLEIQRTEQGDSAMYLCASSPADEAFFGQGTRLTVV.

The CDR3 nucleotides are TGTGCCAGCACAGCGGGACAGGATAACTATGGCTACACCTTC. This translates into CASTAGQDNYGYTF. J is TRBJ1-2 and V is TRBV9; 8 bases agree with TRBD1. The CDR3 extends over 14 amino acids. The J segment lost 1 base and the V segment lost 6 bases, leaving 5 bases of the junction unmatched. Per germline, CDR1 SGDLS and CDR2 YYNGEE.

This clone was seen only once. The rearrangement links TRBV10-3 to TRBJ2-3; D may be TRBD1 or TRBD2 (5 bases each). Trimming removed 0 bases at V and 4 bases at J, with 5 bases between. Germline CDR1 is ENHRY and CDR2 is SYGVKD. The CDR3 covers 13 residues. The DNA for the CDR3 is TGTGCCATCAGTGAGTCGGGGGCAGATACGCAGTATTTT. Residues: CAISESGADTQYF.

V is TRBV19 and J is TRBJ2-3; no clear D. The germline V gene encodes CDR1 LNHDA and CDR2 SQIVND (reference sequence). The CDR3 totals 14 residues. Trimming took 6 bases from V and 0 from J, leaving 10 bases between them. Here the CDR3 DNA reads TGTGCCAGTAGACTCTACCATAGCACAGATACGCAGTATTTT. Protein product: CASRLYHSTDTQYF. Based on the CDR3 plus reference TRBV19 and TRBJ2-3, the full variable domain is DGGITQSPKYLFRKEGQNVTLSCEQNLNHDAMYWYRQDPGQGLRLIYYSQIVNDFQKGDIAEGYSVSREKKESFPLTVTSAQKNPTAFYLCASRLYHSTDTQYFGPGTRLTVL.

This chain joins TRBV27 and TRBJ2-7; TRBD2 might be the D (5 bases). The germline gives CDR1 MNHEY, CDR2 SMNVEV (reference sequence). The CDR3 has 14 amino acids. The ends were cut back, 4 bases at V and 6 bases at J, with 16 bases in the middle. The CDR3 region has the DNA TGTGCCAGCAGTTCAGGACTCACGGATGGCGAGCAGTACTTC. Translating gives CASSSGLTDGEQYF.

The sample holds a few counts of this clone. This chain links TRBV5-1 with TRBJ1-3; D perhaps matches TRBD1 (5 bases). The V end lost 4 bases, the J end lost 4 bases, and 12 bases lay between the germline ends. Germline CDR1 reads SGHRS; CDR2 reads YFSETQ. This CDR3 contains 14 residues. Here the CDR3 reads CASSVTGLGNTIYF. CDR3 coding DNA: TGCGCCAGCAGCGTAACAGGCTTAGGAAACACCATATATTTT.

The CDR3 sequence is CASSRSDQPTEAFF. CDR3 nucleotides: TGTGCCAGCAGCCGCTCTGACCAGCCCACTGAAGCTTTCTTT. The chain recombines TRBV6-5 with TRBJ1-1, with no clear D. V was pared by 6 bases and J by 4 bases, with 15 bases between. This CDR3 contains 14 residues. CDR1 MNHEY and CDR2 SVGAGI come from the germline V gene.

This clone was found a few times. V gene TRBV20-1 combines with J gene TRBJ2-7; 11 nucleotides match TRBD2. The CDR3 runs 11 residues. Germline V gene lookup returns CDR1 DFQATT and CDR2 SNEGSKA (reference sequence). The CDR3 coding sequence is TGCAGCACTAGCGGGAGTGGAGAGCAGTACTTC. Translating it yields CSTSGSGEQYF.

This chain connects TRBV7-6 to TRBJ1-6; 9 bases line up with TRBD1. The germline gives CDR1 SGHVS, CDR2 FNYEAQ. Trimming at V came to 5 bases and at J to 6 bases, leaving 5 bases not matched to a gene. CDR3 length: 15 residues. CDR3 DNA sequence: TGTGCCAGCAGCCCGGGACAGGGCGGTAATTCACCCCTCCACTTT. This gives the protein CASSPGQGGNSPLHF.

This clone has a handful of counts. This CDR3 is CATSGEEPGELFF. Written as DNA, the CDR3 is TGTGCCACCAGTGGAGAAGAGCCCGGGGAGCTGTTTTTT. The V call is TRBV24-1, the J call TRBJ2-2; D gene ambiguous. The CDR3 has 13 amino acids. Germline assignment: CDR1 KGHDR and CDR2 SFDVKD. V lost 5 bases, J lost 6 bases, and 9 bases lay in between.

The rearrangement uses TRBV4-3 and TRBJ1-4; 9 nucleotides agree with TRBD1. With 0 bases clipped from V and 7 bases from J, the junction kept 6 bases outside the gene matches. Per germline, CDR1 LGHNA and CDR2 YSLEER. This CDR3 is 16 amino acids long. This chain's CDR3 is CASSQEGGQGFEKLFF. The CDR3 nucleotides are TGCGCCAGCAGCCAAGAAGGTGGACAGGGGTTTGAAAAACTGTTTTTT.